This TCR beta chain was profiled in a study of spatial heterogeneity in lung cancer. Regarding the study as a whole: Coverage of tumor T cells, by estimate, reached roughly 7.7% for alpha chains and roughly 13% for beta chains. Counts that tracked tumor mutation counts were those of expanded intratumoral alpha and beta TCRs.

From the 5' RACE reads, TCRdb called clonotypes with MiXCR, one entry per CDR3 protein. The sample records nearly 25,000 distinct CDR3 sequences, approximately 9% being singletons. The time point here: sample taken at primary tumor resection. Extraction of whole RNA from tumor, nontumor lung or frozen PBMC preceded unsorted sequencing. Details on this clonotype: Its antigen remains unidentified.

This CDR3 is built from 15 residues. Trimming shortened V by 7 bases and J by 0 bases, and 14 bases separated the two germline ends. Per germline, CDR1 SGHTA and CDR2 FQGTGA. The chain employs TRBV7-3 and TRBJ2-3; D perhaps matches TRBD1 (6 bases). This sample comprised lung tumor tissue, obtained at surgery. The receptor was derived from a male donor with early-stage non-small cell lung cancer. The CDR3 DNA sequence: TGTGCCAGCACCATTGGGGGCTCAAGCACAGATACGCAGTATTTT. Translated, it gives CASTIGGSSTDTQYF.